The present T cell receptor beta chain was sequenced within a study of T cells in Graves' hyperthyroidism and ophthalmopathy. Amplified regions were TCR beta CDR3 sequences from RNA transcripts. The HTBI primer set served for first-round RT-PCR of the TCR CDR3. MiXCR, run by TCRdb on the multiplex PCR reads, gives a single entry per CDR3 protein. The data contain around 600,000 distinct CDR3 sequences, roughly 45% of them singletons. What was sequenced was peripheral blood or thyroid tissue (not recorded which). The sequence was obtained from an adult man with Graves' disease, either hyperthyroidism or ophthalmopathy (not recorded which).

Here the CDR3 reads CAITDRDGPEAFF. Written as DNA, the CDR3 is TGTGCCATAACGGACAGGGACGGACCCGAAGCTTTCTTT. V gene TRBV24-1 combines with J gene TRBJ1-1, with 8 bases aligning to TRBD1. The CDR3 is 13 residues long. J gave up 8 bases and V 11 bases, and 12 bases lay outside the gene matches. The germline V gene has CDR1 KGHDR and CDR2 SFDVKD.